These 32 T cell receptor beta chains came from one sample sequenced in a study of T cell responses to AZD1222 COVID-19 vaccine. The protocol was immunoSEQ multiplex PCR, while the TCRdb copy is restricted to in-frame clones and leaves out a portion. This repertoire shows about 120,000 clones, roughly 87% found once; its top ten account for around a tenth. The sequences come from peripheral blood, collected on day 0 of AZD1222 vaccination. All receptors come from an adult in good health.

In this sample, this clone turned up a few times. Other DNA sequences in this specimen translate into the identical CDR3. This chain connects TRBV7-3 to TRBJ2-7, with D maybe TRBD2 (5 bases). In germline, CDR1 is SGHTA, CDR2 FQGTGA. Trimming cost V 1 base and J 7 bases, with 11 bases left between them. The CDR3 extends over 13 amino acids. This chain's CDR3 is CASSLIPSGEQYF. DNA for the CDR3: TGTGCCAGCAGCTTAATCCCCTCGGGGGAGCAGTACTTC.

This clone was detected a few times. The chain couples TRBV6-5 to TRBJ1-2; D perhaps matches TRBD1 (6 bases). Germline V lookup: CDR1 MNHEY, CDR2 SVGAGI. The CDR3 runs 12 residues. V gave up 6 bases and J gave up 7 bases, with 12 bases separating them. The DNA for the CDR3 is TGTGCCAGCAGCTTTAGGGGGTTTGGCTACACCTTC. As protein: CASSFRGFGYTF.

V usage is TRBV7-9 and J usage is TRBJ2-5, with D maybe TRBD2 (7 bases). The CDR3 spans 14 residues. The germline V gene has CDR1 SEHNR and CDR2 FQNEAQ (reference sequence). The V end was cut by 4 bases, the J end by 5 bases, with 14 bases between. The CDR3 loop reads CASSSRGGWETQYF. The CDR3 nucleotides are TGTGCCAGCAGCTCGAGGGGGGGCTGGGAGACCCAGTACTTC.

The chain's CDR3 is CASRRGPNGSDTQYF. As DNA, the CDR3 is TGTGCCAGCAGGCGCGGGCCCAACGGCTCAGATACGCAGTATTTT. V and J are TRBV2 and TRBJ2-3, with TRBD2 as a possible D gene (5 bases). Germline CDR1 is SNHLY and CDR2 is FYNNEI. The germline V and J ends were trimmed by 6 bases and 4 bases, with 17 bases remaining between them. The CDR3 covers 15 residues.

The chain uses TRBV7-2 and TRBJ1-5; D perhaps matches TRBD1 (6 bases). CDR3 length: 13 amino acids. Trimming cost V 4 bases and J 6 bases, with 10 bases left between them. Germline loops: CDR1 SGHTA, CDR2 FQGNSA. Here the CDR3 DNA reads TGTGCCAGCAGCTCACAGGGTATTCAGCCCCAGCATTTT. Its translation: CASSSQGIQPQHF.

The chain carries TRBV11-3 and TRBJ2-7; D is ambiguous. CDR1 SGHNT and CDR2 YENEEA come from the germline V gene. V dropped 1 base and J dropped 5 bases, with 12 bases sitting between them. The CDR3 covers 14 residues. CDR3 region: CASSLGVLRDEQYF. CDR3 bases: TGTGCCAGCAGCTTAGGTGTTCTCCGGGACGAGCAGTACTTC.

The chain has TRBV23-1 and TRBJ2-2; D might be TRBD2 (7 bases). TRBV23-1 falls under the ORF class, with uncertain function. The CDR3 length is 18 residues. The germline V and J ends were trimmed by 4 bases and 2 bases, with 20 bases remaining between them. The chain's CDR3 is CASSRVTGSGKNTGELFF. For the CDR3, the DNA is TGCGCCAGCAGTCGGGTTACAGGGAGCGGGAAAAACACCGGGGAGCTGTTTTTT.

The chain combines TRBV25-1 with TRBJ2-7; D might be TRBD1 (6 bases). This CDR3 region has 14 residues. Trimming left V 8 bases short and J 6 bases short, with 20 bases between. Germline V lookup: CDR1 MGHDK, CDR2 SYGVNS. This CDR3 is CASSVRDTRAEQYF. In DNA, the CDR3 is TGTGCCAGCTCCGTCCGGGACACCCGCGCCGAGCAGTACTTC.

This chain connects TRBV5-5 to TRBJ1-4; D is possibly TRBD1 (5 bases). The CDR3 has 15 amino acids. CDR1 SGHKS and CDR2 YYEKEE come from the germline V gene (reference sequence). Trimming stripped 2 bases from V and 4 bases from J, with 12 bases between. CDR3 amino acids: CASSLTGTVNEKLFF. As DNA, the CDR3 is TGTGCCAGCAGCTTAACCGGGACGGTTAATGAAAAACTGTTTTTT.

The chain has TRBV5-5 and TRBJ2-7; possibly TRBD1 for D (6 bases). In germline, CDR1 is SGHKS, CDR2 YYEKEE (reference sequence). The V end was cut by 0 bases, the J end by 6 bases, with 19 bases between. This CDR3 has 16 amino acids. The DNA of the CDR3 is TGTGCCAGCAGCTTGGAAGGCAGGGGCCTGCATCCCGAGCAGTACTTC. Protein sequence: CASSLEGRGLHPEQYF.

This chain uses TRBV7-2 with TRBJ1-1; 7 nucleotides match TRBD1. The length of the CDR3 is 15 residues. Germline assignment: CDR1 SGHTA and CDR2 FQGNSA. The junction had 2 bases not matched to a gene; V was cut back by 1 base and J by 0 bases. CDR3 sequence: CASSLEGQVNTEAFF. In DNA form, the CDR3 reads TGTGCCAGCAGCTTAGAAGGACAGGTGAACACTGAAGCTTTCTTT.

The chain is built from TRBV5-4 and TRBJ1-3; 10 nucleotides line up with TRBD1. The V gene end was trimmed by 4 bases and the J gene end by 8 bases; junction bases not matched to a gene: 6. The germline CDR1 and CDR2 sequences are SGHNT and YYREEE (reference sequence). The CDR3 runs to 14 residues. CDR3 amino acids: CASSRDRGGDTIYF. In nucleotides, the CDR3 is TGTGCCAGCAGCCGGGACAGGGGCGGCGACACCATATATTTT.

The chain is built from TRBV7-9 and TRBJ2-5; D is ambiguous. This CDR3 spans 13 amino acids. CDR1 and CDR2 (germline): SEHNR, FQNEAQ (reference sequence). The V end lost 5 bases, the J end lost 2 bases, and 9 bases lay between the germline ends. The CDR3 loop is CASSHGGQETQYF. CDR3 sequence (DNA): TGTGCCAGCAGCCACGGCGGACAAGAGACCCAGTACTTC.

The V gene is TRBV5-1, the J gene TRBJ2-5; D unclear. The V end was cut by 0 bases, the J end by 0 bases, with 12 bases between. CDR1 is SGHRS and CDR2 is YFSETQ in the germline V gene. The CDR3 consists of 16 residues. CDR3 protein: CASSLGTLANQETQYF. The DNA of the CDR3 is TGCGCCAGCAGCTTGGGAACCCTCGCGAACCAAGAGACCCAGTACTTC.

The rearrangement links TRBV6-5 to TRBJ1-2; D uncertain. Trimming cost V 6 bases and J 1 base, with 9 bases left between them. Germline loops: CDR1 MNHEY, CDR2 SVGAGI. This CDR3 comprises 13 residues. The CDR3 sequence: CASRAQSNYGYTF. DNA of the CDR3: TGTGCCAGCAGAGCACAGAGTAACTATGGCTACACCTTC.

The sample holds a few counts of this clone. The chain couples TRBV11-2 to TRBJ1-5; 7 nucleotides align to TRBD1. Germline CDR1 reads SGHAT; CDR2 reads FQNNGV. The junction had 7 bases not matched to a gene; V was cut back by 4 bases and J by 7 bases. The CDR3 runs 14 residues. The CDR3 loop reads CASSSGGGWQPQHF. CDR3 DNA: TGTGCCAGCAGCTCAGGGGGGGGCTGGCAGCCCCAGCATTTT.

The rearrangement joins TRBV25-1 to TRBJ2-5, with 7 bases matching TRBD2. The CDR3 spans 14 residues. With V trimmed by 3 bases and J by 5 bases, 6 bases remained unmatched. CDR1 is MGHDK, CDR2 SYGVNS, per germline. The CDR3 spells CASSEAGDYETQYF. DNA for the CDR3: TGTGCCAGCAGTGAGGCGGGAGATTATGAGACCCAGTACTTC.

About this clone itself: This likely comes from a read error, as the CDR3 has no conserved phenylalanine or tryptophan at its end. It is unclear where the CDR3 begins or ends on the DNA, so no DNA is shown, and the CDR3 is as TCRdb lists it. The CDR3 loop reads CASSFSGPPTWV. V gene TRBV6-6 combines with J gene TRBJ1-2. Ends included, the CDR3 has 12 residues. The germline gives CDR1 MNHNY, CDR2 SVGAGI (reference sequence).

V and J are TRBV6-1 and TRBJ2-5; D gene uncertain. Germline CDR1 reads MNHNS; CDR2 reads SASEGT. Between the trimmed V and J ends, which lost 2 bases and 7 bases, there was a span of 11 bases. The CDR3 is 13 amino acids. CDR3 protein: CASSERAERTQYF. The CDR3 coding sequence is TGTGCCAGCAGTGAACGGGCCGAAAGGACCCAGTACTTC.

The V call is TRBV28, the J call TRBJ1-4; 9 positions match TRBD1. Germline trimming cut 5 bases from V and 8 bases from J; bases unmatched to any gene: 9. The CDR3 is 15 residues long. Germline CDR1 MDHEN, CDR2 SYDVKM. CDR3 in amino acids: CASSPRRTGDEKLFF. The CDR3 DNA follows: TGTGCCAGCAGTCCTCGAAGGACAGGGGACGAAAAACTGTTTTTT. Based on the CDR3 plus reference TRBV28 and TRBJ1-4, the full variable domain is DVKVTQSSRYLVKRTGEKVFLECVQDMDHENMFWYRQDPGLGLRLIYFSYDVKMKEKGDIPEGYSVSREKKERFSLILESASTNQTSMYLCASSPRRTGDEKLFFGSGTQLSVL.

This clone was recorded a few times. The rearrangement joins TRBV4-2 to TRBJ2-7; 10 positions agree with TRBD1. Germline V gene lookup returns CDR1 LGHNA and CDR2 YNFKEQ. This CDR3 region has 16 residues. With 1 base clipped from V and 3 bases from J, the junction kept 6 bases outside the gene matches. CDR3 in amino acids: CASSQVGTGESYEQYF. The CDR3 coding sequence is TGTGCCAGCAGCCAAGTTGGGACAGGGGAAAGCTACGAGCAGTACTTC.

The chain has TRBV2 and TRBJ2-7; TRBD1 aligns across 7 bases. CDR1 SNHLY and CDR2 FYNNEI come from the germline V gene. CDR3 length: 14 amino acids. V gave up 5 bases and J gave up 4 bases; unmatched junction bases: 8. CDR3 nucleotide sequence: TGTGCCAGCAGTCAACTGGGACAGATTTACGAGCAGTACTTC. It codes for CASSQLGQIYEQYF.

The chain carries TRBV7-2 and TRBJ1-4; D gene unclear. The CDR3 sequence is 16 residues long. V gave up 2 bases and J gave up 0 bases, with 10 bases separating them. Germline V CDR1 and CDR2: SGHTA, FQGNSA. CDR3 residues: CASSLTQVATNEKLFF. CDR3 DNA: TGTGCCAGCAGCTTAACACAAGTTGCAACTAATGAAAAACTGTTTTTT.

The J gene is TRBJ1-2, the V gene TRBV19, with a possible D match to TRBD1 (6 bases). The germline V and J ends were trimmed by 5 bases and 6 bases, with 22 bases remaining between them. Germline V gives CDR1 LNHDA, CDR2 SQIVND (reference sequence). The CDR3 loop spans 16 amino acids. The CDR3 nucleotides read TGTGCCAGTAGTGCTCTACCGGGGGCATTGCGAGATGGCTACACCTTC. Its protein is CASSALPGALRDGYTF.

This chain links TRBV30 with TRBJ2-1, with 11 positions matching TRBD2. CDR1 is GTSNPN, CDR2 SVGIG, per germline (reference sequence). The CDR3 has 13 amino acids. The J segment lost 12 bases and the V segment lost 2 bases, leaving 6 bases of the junction unmatched. CDR3 coding DNA: TGTGCCTGGAGTCCCCTAGCGGGAGGCCTGCAGTTCTTC. Translating gives CAWSPLAGGLQFF.

The chain employs TRBV28 and TRBJ1-1; D unresolved. V dropped 7 bases and J dropped 5 bases, with 26 bases sitting between them. Germline V CDR1 and CDR2: MDHEN, SYDVKM. The CDR3 consists of 17 residues. The chain's CDR3 is CASTPLEPTPTGTEAFF. The DNA for the CDR3 is TGTGCCAGCACCCCACTCGAGCCAACCCCCACGGGAACTGAAGCTTTCTTT.

The J gene is TRBJ2-7, the V gene TRBV7-2; unclear D gene. The germline gives CDR1 SGHTA, CDR2 FQGNSA. Trimming pared 2 bases from V and 3 bases from J, leaving 14 bases between. CDR3 size: 15 residues. This CDR3 is CASSLLSLRNYEQYF. Written as DNA, the CDR3 is TGTGCCAGCAGCTTATTGAGCCTCCGCAACTACGAGCAGTACTTC.

The genes are TRBV2 and TRBJ1-2; tentatively, D is TRBD1 (5 bases). Trimming pared 4 bases from V and 5 bases from J, leaving 23 bases between. The CDR3 spans 17 residues. Looked up from germline, CDR1 is SNHLY and CDR2 is FYNNEI. This CDR3 is CASSASRQSAGEYGYTF. The CDR3 DNA sequence: TGTGCCAGCAGTGCGTCTAGGCAGTCGGCGGGGGAGTATGGCTACACCTTC.

The chain has TRBV19 and TRBJ2-2; D is uncertain. This CDR3 has 14 residues. Germline CDR1 reads LNHDA; CDR2 reads SQIVND (reference sequence). The CDR3 reads CAGRTSRDTGELFF. The CDR3 nucleotides are TGTGCGGGCAGAACATCTAGGGATACCGGGGAGCTGTTTTTT.

The chain links TRBV20-1 to TRBJ2-5; the D gene is possibly TRBD1 (5 bases). This CDR3 is 13 amino acids long. Trimming shortened V by 3 bases and J by 4 bases, and 12 bases separated the two germline ends. Germline loops: CDR1 DFQATT, CDR2 SNEGSKA (reference sequence). CDR3 nucleotides: TGCAGTGCTAGTCCCAGGGTCCCAGAGACCCAGTACTTC. Encoded protein: CSASPRVPETQYF.

The chain employs TRBV9 and TRBJ2-5; D is uncertain. The V end lost 0 bases, the J end lost 5 bases, and 8 bases lay between the germline ends. Germline V gene sequence: CDR1 SGDLS, CDR2 YYNGEE. The CDR3 extends over 13 amino acids. The CDR3 loop reads CASSVGIRETQYF. The CDR3 DNA reads TGTGCCAGCAGCGTAGGAATTCGGGAGACCCAGTACTTC. The full variable domain, rest sourced from reference TRBV9 and TRBJ2-5, is DSGVTQTPKHLITATGQRVTLRCSPRSGDLSVYWYQQSLDQGLQFLIQYYNGEERAKGNILERFSAQQFPDLHSELNLSSLELGDSALYFCASSVGIRETQYFGPGTRLLVL.

The chain couples TRBV3-1 (or the pseudogene TRBV3-2) to TRBJ2-2, with unresolved D. Trimming shortened V by 1 base and J by 8 bases, and 14 bases separated the two germline ends. The germline CDR1 and CDR2 sequences are LGHDT and YNNKEL (reference sequence). CDR3 length: 15 residues. The CDR3 here is CASSQGEALLGELFF. CDR3 nucleotide sequence: TGTGCCAGCAGCCAAGGAGAGGCCCTCCTTGGGGAGCTGTTTTTT.